This T cell receptor beta chain was observed in a study of cytomegalovirus exposure and HLA in healthy donors. Study-wide results and limits: According to a later analysis, TCR clusters from the first cohort tended to co-occur in the 120 or so validation repertoires. Testing in vitro showed a few CMV-associated chains specific for CMV antigens. There were some public TCRs occurring in many donors, but most TCR sequences were rare. Published work reported that the classifier diagnosed cytomegalovirus status with high specificity and sensitivity.

About this clone itself: Its antigen is still unknown.

V gave up 2 bases and J gave up 7 bases, with 5 bases separating them. This CDR3 region has 11 residues. CDR1 and CDR2 from the germline V gene are MNHNS and SASEGT. Method: immunoSEQ multiplex PCR; TCRdb's copy keeps in-frame clones and lacks some. This table has roughly 250,000 clones, around 88% appearing once. The rearrangement joins TRBV6-1 to TRBJ1-2; D gene uncertain. This TCR was recovered from a woman in her 30s in good health and CMV-seropositive. The sequenced material came from PBMCs. The CDR3 loop reads CASSEYSGYTF. As DNA, the CDR3 is TGTGCCAGCAGTGAATATAGTGGCTACACCTTC.